The 21 T cell receptor beta chains below all came from one sample that was sequenced in a study of blood T cells in healthy people across ages. Together with a sample-barcoded 5' primer, a J-beta primer mix was included in a second PCR lasting about 6 to 11 cycles. In TCRdb, the 5' RACE reads were re-called with MiXCR into one record per CDR3 protein. Of about 970,000 distinct CDR3 sequences listed, roughly 50% are singletons. The sample consisted of blood. The receptors originated from a woman in her fifties or sixties in good health.

The chain has TRBV27 and TRBJ2-1; possibly TRBD2 for D (5 bases). Germline V gene sequence: CDR1 MNHEY, CDR2 SMNVEV (reference sequence). The CDR3 is made up of 13 amino acids. V lost 5 bases to trimming and J lost 7 bases, with 12 bases between them. The CDR3 here is CASSLTGSNEQFF. CDR3 bases: TGTGCCAGCAGTCTCACGGGGAGTAATGAGCAGTTCTTC.

Only a few counts were recorded for this clonotype. The rearrangement uses TRBV7-2 and TRBJ2-5; weak D call: TRBD2 (6 bases). This CDR3 contains 15 residues. CDR1 is SGHTA, CDR2 FQGNSA, per germline. The V end lost 1 base, the J end lost 3 bases, and 12 bases lay between the germline ends. Here the CDR3 reads CASSLGPGEEETQYF. The CDR3 DNA sequence: TGTGCCAGCAGCTTAGGTCCGGGAGAAGAAGAGACCCAGTACTTC.

V and J are TRBV6-2 or TRBV6-3 and TRBJ2-1; D gene uncertain. Germline V gene sequence: CDR1 MNHEY, CDR2 SVGEGT. The V and J ends lost 0 bases and 4 bases respectively, with 10 bases between them. The CDR3 consists of 15 residues. CDR3 sequence (DNA): TGTGCCAGCAGTTACTCGCGCCTACATTACAATGAGCAGTTCTTC. This translates into CASSYSRLHYNEQFF.

The chain carries TRBV28 and TRBJ1-6; 9 bases fit TRBD1. Germline CDR1 and CDR2: MDHEN and SYDVKM. The CDR3 contains 15 residues. The V segment lost 8 bases and the J segment 10 bases; nucleotides outside the gene matches: 12. CDR3 nucleotide sequence: TGTGCCAGCTGGACCCCGGGACAGGGTTGGTCACCCCTCCACTTT. This gives the protein CASWTPGQGWSPLHF.

This clonotype was counted only a few times. The rearrangement uses TRBV7-2 and TRBJ2-5, with 7 bases that match TRBD2. V gave up 6 bases and J gave up 6 bases; unmatched junction bases: 10. This CDR3 has 14 amino acids. Germline CDR1 and CDR2: SGHTA and FQGNSA. CDR3 DNA sequence: TGTGCCAGCAGTATGGGGGGACTAATACAGACCCAGTACTTC. Translating gives CASSMGGLIQTQYF.

The J gene is TRBJ2-1, the V gene TRBV7-2; TRBD2 matches at 11 bases. This CDR3 has 17 amino acids. CDR1 is SGHTA, CDR2 FQGNSA, per germline. V trimming: 5 bases; J trimming: 5 bases; junction bases outside the gene matches: 11. As DNA, the CDR3 is TGTGCCAGCAGCAGGCCGCGACTAGCGGGAATAAACAATGAGCAGTTCTTC. It encodes CASSRPRLAGINNEQFF. The whole variable domain, filled in from reference TRBV7-2 and TRBJ2-1, reads GAGVSQSPSNKVTEKGKDVELRCDPISGHTALYWYRQSLGQGLEFLIYFQGNSAPDKSGLPSDRFSAERTGGSVSTLTIQRTQQEDSAVYLCASSRPRLAGINNEQFFGPGTRLTVL.

In its sample, this clonotype was seen many times. This clone may be a read error of a much larger clone one base away. The genes are TRBV7-9 and TRBJ2-5; no clear D. The CDR3 is 12 residues long. Germline CDR1 is SEHNR and CDR2 is FQNEAQ (reference sequence). The CDR3 DNA follows: TGTTCCAGCAGCTTAGACGAGGAGACCCAGTACTTC. It codes for CSSSLDEETQYF. Based on the CDR3 plus reference TRBV7-9 and TRBJ2-5, the full variable domain is DTGVSQNPRHKITKRGQNVTFRCDPISEHNRLYWYRQTLGQGPEFLTYFQNEAQLEKSRLLSDRFSAERPKGSFSTLEIQRTEQGDSAMYLCSSSLDEETQYFGPGTRLLVL.

The rearrangement uses TRBV29-1 and TRBJ2-3, with 13 bases that match TRBD2. Germline values: CDR1 SQVTM, CDR2 ANQGSEA. This CDR3 comprises 16 residues. Trimming took 0 bases from V and 2 from J; bases not matched to a gene: 2. The chain's CDR3 is CSVEELAGGPTDTQYF. CDR3 DNA: TGCAGCGTTGAAGAACTAGCGGGAGGGCCCACAGATACGCAGTATTTT.

This clonotype was seen only a few times. For the CDR3, the DNA is TGTGCCAGCAGGGGGGGGGCTGAAGCTTTCTTT. Protein sequence: CASRGGAEAFF. The chain joins TRBV27 to TRBJ1-1, with D possibly being TRBD1 (5 bases). V was clipped by 6 bases and J by 6 bases, with 8 bases between them. The CDR3 spans 11 residues. From germline, CDR1 is MNHEY and CDR2 SMNVEV (reference sequence).

On this clonotype: A much larger clonotype is one base distant, so this may be a read error. The chain recombines TRBV3-1 with TRBJ2-5; D is perhaps TRBD1 or TRBD2 (5 bases each). The CDR3 spans 13 residues. Germline V gene data show CDR1 as LGHDT and CDR2 as YNNKEL (reference sequence). Trimming cost V 4 bases and J 5 bases, with 11 bases left between them. The CDR3 coding sequence is TGTGCCAGCAGCCGAGGGACGTCTGAGACCCAGTACTTC. Translated: CASSRGTSETQYF.

This clonotype occurred a few times. The chain joins TRBV12-3 or TRBV12-4 to TRBJ2-7, with TRBD1 as a possible D gene (7 bases). The CDR3 has 15 amino acids. V was pared by 4 bases and J by 10 bases, with 23 bases between. This chain's CDR3 is CASSYRQTTRGPQYF. As DNA, the CDR3 is TGTGCCAGCAGTTACCGACAGACGACTAGGGGGCCCCAGTACTTC.

The gene calls are TRBV29-1 and TRBJ2-7; TRBD1 agrees at 8 bases. V shed 6 bases, J shed 4 bases, and the junction held 8 bases outside the gene matches. The germline V gene encodes CDR1 SQVTM and CDR2 ANQGSEA. The CDR3 spans 13 residues. Here the CDR3 reads CSVLGQGAYEQYF. CDR3 DNA: TGCAGCGTCCTCGGGCAGGGGGCTTACGAGCAGTACTTC.

The CDR3 protein is CASSLLGGRRQETQYF. The DNA of the CDR3 is TGTGCCAGCAGTTTGTTGGGGGGGAGGAGGCAAGAGACCCAGTACTTC. V and J are TRBV12-3 or TRBV12-4 and TRBJ2-5; TRBD2 matches at 7 bases. The V segment lost 3 bases and the J segment 2 bases; nucleotides outside the gene matches: 9. The CDR3 length is 16 residues.

This clonotype was found a few times. The V gene is TRBV6-5, the J gene TRBJ2-4; 12 bases fit TRBD2. This CDR3 contains 17 residues. The trim removed 0 bases at V and 8 bases at J, leaving 8 bases unmatched. The germline CDR1 and CDR2 sequences are MNHEY and SVGAGI. The CDR3 protein is CASSYSRTSGISDIQYF. The CDR3 bases are TGTGCCAGCAGTTACTCGAGGACTAGCGGGATCAGTGACATTCAGTACTTC.

There are a few counts of this clonotype. The V call is TRBV29-1, the J call TRBJ2-4, with TRBD2 matching 8 bases. Germline CDR1 reads SQVTM; CDR2 reads ANQGSEA. V lost 7 bases and J lost 1; bases outside the gene matches: 3. The CDR3 runs 13 residues. The CDR3 here is CSGIAGAKNIQYF. The CDR3 region has the DNA TGCAGCGGTATAGCGGGGGCCAAAAACATTCAGTACTTC.

This clonotype was counted ten times or more. V gene TRBV7-2 combines with J gene TRBJ2-1; D possibly matches TRBD1 or TRBD2 (5 bases each). The CDR3 spans 14 residues. V was pared by 3 bases and J by 5 bases, with 11 bases between. The germline CDR1 and CDR2 sequences are SGHTA and FQGNSA. CDR3 sequence: CASSFRDGNNEQFF. CDR3 coding DNA: TGTGCCAGCAGCTTCCGGGACGGAAACAATGAGCAGTTCTTC.

The chain recombines TRBV12-3 or TRBV12-4 with TRBJ2-2; D tentatively fits TRBD1 or TRBD2 (6 bases each). CDR3 size: 15 residues. Trimming left V 3 bases short and J 5 bases short, with 13 bases between. The CDR3 spells CASSLIGGSTGELFF. CDR3 coding DNA: TGTGCCAGCAGTTTGATAGGGGGGTCGACCGGGGAGCTGTTTTTT.

The chain combines TRBV4-2 with TRBJ2-7; perhaps TRBD1 as D (6 bases). This CDR3 has 15 residues. CDR1 LGHNA and CDR2 YNFKEQ come from the germline V gene. V was trimmed by 0 bases and J by 6 bases, leaving 15 bases between them. Here the CDR3 DNA reads TGTGCCAGCAGCCAAGATCCGGGCAGGGGAAGCGAGCAGTACTTC. It specifies CASSQDPGRGSEQYF.

The rearrangement joins TRBV2 to TRBJ1-1; a possible D gene is TRBD1 (6 bases). The V and J ends lost 4 bases and 4 bases respectively, with 13 bases between them. Germline values: CDR1 SNHLY, CDR2 FYNNEI. The CDR3 runs to 14 residues. In DNA form, the CDR3 reads TGTGCCAGCAGTGGAACAGGGCCCGGCACTGAAGCTTTCTTT. It encodes CASSGTGPGTEAFF.

This clonotype was picked up a small number of times. V and J are TRBV29-1 and TRBJ2-1; TRBD2 might be the D (7 bases). V gave up 3 bases and J gave up 8 bases, with 14 bases separating them. Germline CDR1 is SQVTM and CDR2 is ANQGSEA. The CDR3 covers 13 residues. For the CDR3, the DNA is TGCAGCGTTGATTCGCGGGGGCGGGATGAGCAGTTCTTC. Encoded protein: CSVDSRGRDEQFF.

There are many counts of this clonotype. The CDR3 sequence: CSAISPGAGYGYTF. The CDR3 coding sequence is TGCAGTGCTATCTCACCGGGGGCAGGCTATGGCTACACCTTC. The gene calls are TRBV20-1 and TRBJ1-2; possible D gene TRBD1, 6 bases. The CDR3 runs 14 residues. Trimming removed 4 bases at V and 4 bases at J, with 16 bases between. The germline V gene encodes CDR1 DFQATT and CDR2 SNEGSKA (reference sequence).